The source of this T cell receptor (beta chain) is a study of blood T cell repertoires in COVID-19. For the study at large: PBMCs, B-cell-depleted T cells, or T cells were the source of the cDNA or gDNA that made up the material.

Original methodology: By means of reference gene primer amplification, nucleated cell counts were estimated. Only in-frame clones appear in the TCRdb table, and some are missing; sequencing was by immunoSEQ multiplex PCR. The V and J calls and clone size were taken over from that table, and D and trimming were inferred from the DNA. The sample has about 81,000 clones; under 85% are singletons. This clone was detected only a few times. Trimming cost V 4 bases and J 3 bases; bases outside gene matches: 11. From germline, CDR1 is MNHNS and CDR2 SASEGT. The CDR3 extends over 17 amino acids. This clonotype was obtained from a human donor in a cohort sampled during active COVID-19. The specimen sequenced was peripheral blood. The rearrangement links TRBV6-1 to TRBJ2-2, with 7 bases fitting TRBD1. CDR3 nucleotide sequence: TGTGCCAGCAGTGTCAGAGGGGGCAGTTTTTACACCGGGGAGCTGTTTTTT. Protein sequence: CASSVRGGSFYTGELFF.